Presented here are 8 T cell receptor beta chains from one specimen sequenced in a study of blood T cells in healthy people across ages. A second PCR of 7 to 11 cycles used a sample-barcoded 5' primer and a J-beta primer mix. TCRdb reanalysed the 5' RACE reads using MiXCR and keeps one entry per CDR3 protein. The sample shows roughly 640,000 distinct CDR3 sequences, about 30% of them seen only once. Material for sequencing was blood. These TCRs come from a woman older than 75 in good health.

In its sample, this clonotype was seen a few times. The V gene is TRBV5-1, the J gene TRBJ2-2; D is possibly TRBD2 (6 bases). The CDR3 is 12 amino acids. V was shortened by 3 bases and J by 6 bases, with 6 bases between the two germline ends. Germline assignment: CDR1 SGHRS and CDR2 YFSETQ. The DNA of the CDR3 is TGCGCCAGCAGCTGGGGGGCCGGGGAGCTGTTTTTT. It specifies CASSWGAGELFF.

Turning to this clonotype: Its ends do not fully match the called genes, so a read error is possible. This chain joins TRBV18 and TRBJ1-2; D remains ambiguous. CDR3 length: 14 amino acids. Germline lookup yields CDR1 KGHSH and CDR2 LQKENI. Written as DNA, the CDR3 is TGTGTCAGCTCACGCAATCTGGTGGGCTATGGCTACACCTTC. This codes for CVSSRNLVGYGYTF. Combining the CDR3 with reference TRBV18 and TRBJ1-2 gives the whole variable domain NAGVMQNPRHLVRRRGQEARLRCSPMKGHSHVYWYRQLPEEGLKFMVYLQKENIIDESGMPKERFSAEFPKEGPSILRIQQVVRGDSAAYFCVSSRNLVGYGYTFGSGTRLTVV.

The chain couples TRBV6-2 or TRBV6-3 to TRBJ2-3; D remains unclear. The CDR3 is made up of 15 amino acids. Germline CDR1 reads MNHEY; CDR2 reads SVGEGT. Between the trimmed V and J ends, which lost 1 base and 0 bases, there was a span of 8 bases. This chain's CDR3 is CASSYLRKSTDTQYF. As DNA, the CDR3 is TGTGCCAGCAGTTACTTGCGGAAGAGCACAGATACGCAGTATTTT.

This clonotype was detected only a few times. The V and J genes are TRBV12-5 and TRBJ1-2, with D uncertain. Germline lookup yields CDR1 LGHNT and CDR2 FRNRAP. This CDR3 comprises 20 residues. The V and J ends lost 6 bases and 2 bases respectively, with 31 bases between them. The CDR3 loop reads CASGVGSGKEAPTSNYGYTF. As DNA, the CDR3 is TGTGCTAGTGGCGTGGGATCGGGGAAGGAGGCGCCAACTTCCAACTATGGCTACACCTTC.

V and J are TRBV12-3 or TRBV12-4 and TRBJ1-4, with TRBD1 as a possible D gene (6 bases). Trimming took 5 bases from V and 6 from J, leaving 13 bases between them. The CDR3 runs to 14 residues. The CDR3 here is CASSTMTGYEKLFF. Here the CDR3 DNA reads TGTGCCAGCAGTACCATGACAGGTTATGAAAAACTGTTTTTT.

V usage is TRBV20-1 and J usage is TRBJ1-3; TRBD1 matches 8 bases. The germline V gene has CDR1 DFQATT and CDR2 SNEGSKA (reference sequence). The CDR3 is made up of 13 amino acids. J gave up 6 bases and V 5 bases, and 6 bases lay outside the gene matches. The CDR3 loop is CSAPWTGINTIYF. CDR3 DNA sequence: TGCAGTGCTCCTTGGACAGGGATAAACACCATATATTTT.

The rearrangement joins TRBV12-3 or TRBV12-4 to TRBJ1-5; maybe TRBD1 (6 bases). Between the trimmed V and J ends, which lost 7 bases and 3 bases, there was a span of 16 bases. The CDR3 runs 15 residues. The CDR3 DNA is TGTGCCAGCACCATAGGGGGGCTAAACAATCAGCCCCAGCATTTT. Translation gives CASTIGGLNNQPQHF.

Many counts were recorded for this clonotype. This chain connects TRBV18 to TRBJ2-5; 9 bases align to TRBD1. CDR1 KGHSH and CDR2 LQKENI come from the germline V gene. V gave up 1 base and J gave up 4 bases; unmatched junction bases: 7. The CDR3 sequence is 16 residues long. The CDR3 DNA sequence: TGTGCCAGCTCACCACTGGGCGGGACAGGGAGAGAGACCCAGTACTTC. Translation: CASSPLGGTGRETQYF. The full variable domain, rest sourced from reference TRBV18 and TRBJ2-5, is NAGVMQNPRHLVRRRGQEARLRCSPMKGHSHVYWYRQLPEEGLKFMVYLQKENIIDESGMPKERFSAEFPKEGPSILRIQQVVRGDSAAYFCASSPLGGTGRETQYFGPGTRLLVL.